Listed below are T cell receptor beta chains from one sample, sequenced in a study of blood T cell repertoires in COVID-19. TCRdb's copy holds only in-frame clones and misses some; the assay was immunoSEQ multiplex PCR. This repertoire shows 310,000 or so clones, roughly 87% found once; its top ten account for 1%. The source material was peripheral blood. The receptor source for this set is a man over 45 with active or convalescent COVID-19. CDR3s include the opening cysteine and the closing phenylalanine or tryptophan. The D gene is left open where the match is weak. Clone size, where shown, is once, few, many, or a class for clones that have expanded.

>.|TRBJ2-1|.|TRBV2
TGTGCCAGCAGTCGGACTAACGTCCCAACGGGCTACAATGAGCAGTTCTTC
CASSRTNVPTGYNEQFF
>few|TRBJ2-3|TRBD1|TRBV11-3
TGTGCCAGCAGCCTGGGACAGGGGTTGGCAGATACGCAGTATTTT
CASSLGQGLADTQYF
>.|TRBJ2-2|TRBD2|TRBV14
TGTGCCAGCAGCCAAGGTCCGGGACTAGCGGGAGGATCGACCACCGGGGAGCTGTTTTTT
CASSQGPGLAGGSTTGELFF
>.|TRBJ1-6|TRBD1|TRBV5-4
TGTGCCAGCAGCCCTCGGACAGGGCCCAATTCACCCCTCCACTTT
CASSPRTGPNSPLHF
>.|TRBJ2-5|.|TRBV7-2
TGTGCCAGCAGCTTAGATGGCAGGGACCAAGAGACCCAGTACTTC
CASSLDGRDQETQYF
>.|TRBJ1-2|.|TRBV18
TGTGCCAGCTCACCTACTGCGGGGCTGTCCTATGGCTACACCTTC
CASSPTAGLSYGYTF
>.|TRBJ1-2|.|TRBV10-2
TGCGCCAGCAGATCACAGGGTTTAAATGGCTACACCTTC
CASRSQGLNGYTF
>.|TRBJ1-1|.|TRBV6-5
TGTGCCAGCAGCGGACAGATGAACACTGAAGCTTTCTTT
CASSGQMNTEAFF
>.|TRBJ1-2|TRBD1|TRBV10-3
TGTGCCACCCAGGACAGGGAAAACTATGGCTACACCTTC
CATQDRENYGYTF
>.|TRBJ2-5|.|TRBV6-6
TGTGCCAGCAGCCACCGACAGAATCAAGAGACCCAGTACTTC
CASSHRQNQETQYF
>.|TRBJ2-7|TRBD2|TRBV28
TGTGCCAGCAGTGGAAATGCAGCGGGGGGATCCTACGAGCAGTACTTC
CASSGNAAGGSYEQYF
>.|TRBJ1-1|.|TRBV7-9
TGTGCCAGCAGCCCCTCTTATCTTCTTGAAGCTTTCTTT
CASSPSYLLEAFF
>.|TRBJ2-7|.|TRBV19
TGTGCCAGTAGTATAGTGGGGGCAGTTGGATCCTACGAGCAGTACTTC
CASSIVGAVGSYEQYF
>.|TRBJ1-6|.|TRBV7-2
TGTGCCAGCAGCTTAGTTAGGGGGGGCCCCTATAATTCACCCCTCCACTTT
CASSLVRGGPYNSPLHF
>.|TRBJ1-5|TRBD1|TRBV7-2
TGTGCCAGCAGCTTAGCGGGACAGGGCCAGCCCCAGCATTTT
CASSLAGQGQPQHF
>once|TRBJ2-1|.|TRBV18
TGTGCCAGCTCACCAGGGGCGGGGGAGCAGTTCTTC
CASSPGAGEQFF
>.|TRBJ2-2|TRBD1|TRBV7-9
TGTGCCAGCAGCCGTAACAGGGGAAACACCGGGGAGCTGTTTTTT
CASSRNRGNTGELFF
>.|TRBJ1-1|.|TRBV18
TGTGCCAGCTCACCACCTAGCGAGAACACTGAAGCTTTCTTT
CASSPPSENTEAFF
>.|TRBJ2-7|.|TRBV2
TGTGCCAGCTCTTTTTCTCCCTACGAGCAGTACTTC
CASSFSPYEQYF
>.|TRBJ1-2|.|TRBV27
TGTGCCAGCAGTTTACCAGGAGGCAGTGGCTACACCTTC
CASSLPGGSGYTF
>.|TRBJ1-2|.|TRBV29-1
TGCAGCGTTGGACGGGAGGGGCAGGCCTATGGCTACACCTTC
CSVGREGQAYGYTF
>.|TRBJ2-3|TRBD2|TRBV5-4
TGTGCCAGCAGCGAGGGACTAGCGGGGACCTATACGCAGTATTTT
CASSEGLAGTYTQYF
>.|TRBJ2-5|.|TRBV3-1/TRBV3-2
TGTGCCAGCAGCCAAGGGCTAGCCCCGGGACAAGAGACCCAGTACTTC
CASSQGLAPGQETQYF
>once|TRBJ1-2|TRBD1|TRBV28
TGTGCCAGCAGCTTACCGGCAGGGGGCAACTATGGCTACACCTTC
CASSLPAGGNYGYTF
>.|TRBJ2-7|.|TRBV4-2
TGTGCCAGCAGCCAACCGACAGGCCCTAGGTACGAGCAGTACTTC
CASSQPTGPRYEQYF
>.|TRBJ1-2|.|TRBV7-2
TGTGCCAGCAGCCTAGAGGTCCAGGCCTATGGCTACACCTTC
CASSLEVQAYGYTF
>.|TRBJ1-2|.|TRBV2
TGTGCCAGCAGGTTCACAGTTGCTTATGGCTACACCTTC
CASRFTVAYGYTF
>few|TRBJ2-2|.|TRBV29-1
TGCAGCGTTCTCTCCTCGAACACCGGGGAGCTGTTTTTT
CSVLSSNTGELFF